The following is a T cell receptor beta chain sequence with its context. Its target is not known. This entry is derived from a study of cytomegalovirus exposure and HLA in healthy donors. About the research overall: Within an early data release were about 85 million unique TCRs drawn from HLA-typed donors. Findings and limits, study-wide: Later, TCR association rates were found to vary by HLA locus, highest for DRB1 and lowest for HLA-C.

Per germline, CDR1 KGHSH and CDR2 LQKENI. V dropped 3 bases and J dropped 3 bases, with 11 bases sitting between them. The CDR3 loop spans 14 amino acids. PCR amplification relied on 60 Vbeta primers (plus 13 Jbeta primers). The data were produced by immunoSEQ multiplex PCR, yet TCRdb's version contains in-frame clones alone and is incomplete. The sample shows approximately 210,000 clones, about 83% of them seen only once. Sequenced sample: PBMCs. The sequence derives from a woman between 45 and 60 years old in good health and CMV-seropositive. The chain combines TRBV18 with TRBJ2-5; D unclear. CDR3 sequence reads: CASSPIVTKETQYF. The CDR3 coding sequence is TGTGCCAGCTCACCTATAGTAACGAAAGAGACCCAGTACTTC. The full variable domain, with the rest looked up from reference TRBV18 and TRBJ2-5, is NAGVMQNPRHLVRRRGQEARLRCSPMKGHSHVYWYRQLPEEGLKFMVYLQKENIIDESGMPKERFSAEFPKEGPSILRIQQVVRGDSAAYFCASSPIVTKETQYFGPGTRLLVL.